A selection of T cell receptor beta chains follows, all from one sample in a study of T cell responses to AZD1222 COVID-19 vaccine. TCRdb's copy holds only in-frame clones and misses some; the assay was immunoSEQ multiplex PCR. The ten most abundant clones cover 2% to 2.5% of a sample with over 120,000 clones. The sample taken for sequencing was peripheral blood. The receptor source for this set is an adult in good health. Both conserved end residues are part of each CDR3. A D gene is named only where the DNA matches it firmly.

v_gene,d_gene,len,j_gene,CDR3aa,CDR3nt
TRBV7-9,TRBD1,14,TRBJ2-1,CASSDRDRGQEQFF,TGTGCCAGCAGCGACCGGGACAGGGGGCAAGAGCAGTTCTTC
TRBV5-6,.,13,TRBJ1-4,CASSVALNEKLFF,TGTGCCAGCAGCGTAGCCCTGAATGAAAAACTGTTTTTT
TRBV11-2,.,14,TRBJ1-6,CASSTTLRDSPLHF,TGTGCCAGCAGCACAACCCTACGGGATTCACCCCTCCACTTT
TRBV11-3,.,17,TRBJ2-3,CASSTRLRGRDSYTQYF,TGTGCCAGCAGCACCAGACTCCGGGGCCGGGATTCGTATACGCAGTATTTT
TRBV3-1/TRBV3-2,.,14,TRBJ2-1,CASSQVGASDEQFF,TGTGCCAGCAGCCAAGTAGGCGCTTCGGATGAGCAGTTCTTC
TRBV3-1/TRBV3-2,.,15,TRBJ2-2,CASSQVASLSGELFF,TGTGCCAGCAGCCAAGTTGCCAGTTTGTCCGGGGAGCTGTTTTTT
TRBV5-1,.,15,TRBJ1-1,CASSLGRGGYTEAFF,TGCGCCAGCAGCTTGGGGAGAGGGGGATACACTGAAGCTTTCTTT
TRBV9,TRBD1,16,TRBJ1-2,CASSKGQGAPNYGYTF,TGTGCCAGCAGCAAGGGACAGGGGGCGCCTAACTATGGCTACACCTTC
TRBV6-2/TRBV6-3,TRBD2,18,TRBJ2-2,CASSYSASGGANTGELFF,TGTGCCAGCAGTTACTCGGCTAGCGGGGGGGCGAACACCGGGGAGCTGTTTTTT
TRBV10-2,.,18,TRBJ2-2,CASSEPNPGRSNTGELFF,TGCGCCAGCAGTGAGCCAAACCCCGGACGGTCGAACACCGGGGAGCTGTTTTTT
TRBV5-1,TRBD1,16,TRBJ2-7,CASSWMGDRGSYEQYF,TGCGCCAGCAGCTGGATGGGGGACAGGGGATCCTACGAGCAGTACTTC
TRBV5-4,TRBD1,15,TRBJ2-7,CASSLGDRGSYEQYF,TGTGCCAGCAGCTTGGGGGACAGGGGATCCTACGAGCAGTACTTC
TRBV7-7,TRBD2,15,TRBJ2-1,CASSSGLAGDNEQFF,TGTGCCAGCAGTTCAGGACTAGCGGGGGATAATGAGCAGTTCTTC
TRBV7-6,TRBD2,16,TRBJ2-3,CASSPRLAGGADTQYF,TGTGCCAGCAGCCCCCGACTAGCGGGGGGTGCAGATACGCAGTATTTT
TRBV12-5,TRBD1,16,TRBJ1-3,CASERDRVEDGNTIYF,TGTGCTAGCGAAAGGGACAGGGTCGAGGATGGAAACACCATATATTTT
TRBV9,.,15,TRBJ2-1,CASSVVAREWHEQFF,TGTGCCAGCAGCGTAGTCGCCAGGGAGTGGCATGAGCAGTTCTTC
TRBV2,.,15,TRBJ2-5,CASSEDRGPTKTQYF,TGTGCCAGCAGTGAAGACCGTGGGCCCACCAAGACCCAGTACTTC
TRBV2,.,16,TRBJ1-5,CASSPDGRSRNQPQHF,TGTGCCAGCAGTCCCGACGGGAGGTCTCGCAATCAGCCCCAGCATTTT
TRBV19,.,15,TRBJ1-6,CASRPGHRYNSPLHF,TGTGCCAGTAGGCCGGGACACCGCTATAATTCACCCCTCCACTTT
TRBV14,TRBD1,14,TRBJ2-7,CASSQDAGGYEQYF,TGTGCCAGCAGCCAAGATGCAGGGGGCTACGAGCAGTACTTC
TRBV6-6,TRBD1,13,TRBJ1-2,CASSSSRTGGYTF,TGTGCCAGCAGTTCCTCCCGGACAGGAGGCTACACCTTC
TRBV18,.,12,TRBJ2-1,CASSPPGGEQFF,TGTGCCAGCTCACCCCCTGGGGGTGAGCAGTTCTTC
TRBV18,TRBD1,17,TRBJ1-1,CASSRLTTGAVNTEAFF,TGTGCCAGCTCACGCCTAACTACAGGGGCGGTGAACACTGAAGCTTTCTTT
TRBV6-2/TRBV6-3,.,14,TRBJ1-5,CASSYENVNQPQHF,TGTGCCAGCAGTTACGAAAATGTGAATCAGCCCCAGCATTTT
TRBV6-1,.,15,TRBJ1-2,CASSEGPGQLYGYTF,TGTGCCAGCAGTGAAGGACCTGGACAGCTCTATGGCTACACCTTC
TRBV30,.,14,TRBJ2-5,CAWSVRQAFETQYF,TGTGCCTGGAGTGTACGGCAGGCCTTCGAGACCCAGTACTTC
TRBV24-1,.,15,TRBJ2-3,CATSPGRGFTDTQYF,TGTGCCACCAGTCCCGGGCGGGGCTTCACAGATACGCAGTATTTT
TRBV5-1,.,13,TRBJ2-1,CASSLALGNEQFF,TGCGCCAGCAGCTTGGCCTTGGGGAATGAGCAGTTCTTC
TRBV7-9,TRBD1,16,TRBJ1-5,CASSLADRESNQPQHF,TGTGCCAGCAGCTTAGCTGACAGGGAGAGCAATCAGCCCCAGCATTTT
TRBV11-2,TRBD1,14,TRBJ1-2,CASSRGGGLYGYTF,TGTGCCAGCAGCCGGGGAGGGGGCCTCTATGGCTACACCTTC
TRBV6-4,.,17,TRBJ1-2,CASSDSISAGDNYGYTF,TGTGCCAGCAGTGACTCGATATCCGCAGGGGATAACTATGGCTACACCTTC
TRBV6-5,TRBD2,15,TRBJ2-1,CASSWDGGALNEQFF,TGTGCCAGCAGTTGGGACGGGGGGGCCTTAAATGAGCAGTTCTTC
TRBV11-3,.,14,TRBJ2-2,CASSGQTNTGELFF,TGTGCCAGCAGCGGGCAGACGAACACCGGGGAGCTGTTTTTT
TRBV6-2/TRBV6-3,.,13,TRBJ1-6,CASSDGTYSPLHF,TGTGCCAGCAGCGATGGGACTTATTCACCCCTCCACTTT
TRBV18,.,14,TRBJ2-5,CASSPSWGRETQYF,TGTGCCAGCTCACCGTCTTGGGGTCGAGAGACCCAGTACTTC
TRBV11-2,.,16,TRBJ2-5,CASSSNTGGLRETQYF,TGTGCCAGCAGCTCAAATACGGGGGGCTTGAGGGAGACCCAGTACTTC
TRBV6-5,.,13,TRBJ1-2,CASSTYRVGGYTF,TGTGCCAGCAGCACCTACAGGGTCGGGGGCTACACCTTC
TRBV6-1,TRBD2,15,TRBJ2-5,CASREERGVGETQYF,TGTGCCAGCAGGGAAGAGCGGGGGGTCGGAGAGACCCAGTACTTC
TRBV7-9,.,15,TRBJ1-4,CASSSAVGANEKLFF,TGTGCCAGCAGCTCCGCCGTTGGGGCTAATGAAAAACTGTTTTTT
TRBV7-8,TRBD1,15,TRBJ2-5,CASSSQGQVQETQYF,TGTGCCAGCAGCTCACAAGGACAGGTCCAAGAGACCCAGTACTTC
TRBV19,.,15,TRBJ1-3,CASSILEGRGNTIYF,TGTGCCAGTAGTATTCTAGAGGGTCGCGGAAACACCATATATTTT
TRBV19,.,13,TRBJ1-6,CASSSLRDSPLHF,TGTGCCAGCTCCTCGCTCCGAGATTCACCCCTCCACTTT
TRBV9,TRBD2,16,TRBJ2-3,CASSPRTSGALDTQYF,TGTGCCAGCAGCCCCCGGACTAGCGGAGCTTTGGATACGCAGTATTTT
TRBV4-2,.,14,TRBJ1-2,CASSQDGRNYGYTF,TGTGCCAGCAGCCAAGATGGACGGAACTATGGCTACACCTTC
TRBV5-1,.,14,TRBJ1-1,CASSLYPRGAEAFF,TGCGCCAGCAGCTTGTATCCTCGGGGGGCTGAAGCTTTCTTT
TRBV3-1/TRBV3-2,.,13,TRBJ2-7,CASSTGSSYEQYF,TGTGCCAGCTCCACGGGGAGCTCCTACGAGCAGTACTTC
TRBV27,.,18,TRBJ1-5,CASSPRGRVNYSNQPQHF,TGTGCCAGCAGTCCTCGGGGCAGGGTGAACTATAGCAATCAGCCCCAGCATTTT
TRBV4-3,TRBD1,16,TRBJ2-3,CASSQNRDSSTDTQYF,TGCGCCAGCAGCCAAAACCGGGACAGTAGCACAGATACGCAGTATTTT
TRBV28,TRBD1,13,TRBJ2-1,CATPDRAHNEQFF,TGTGCCACCCCGGACAGGGCGCACAATGAGCAGTTCTTC
TRBV19,TRBD1,14,TRBJ2-2,CASKGDRDTGELFF,TGTGCCAGTAAAGGGGACAGGGACACCGGGGAGCTGTTTTTT
TRBV6-5,.,14,TRBJ2-1,CASSFYGGVDEQFF,TGTGCCAGCAGTTTTTACGGAGGGGTGGATGAGCAGTTCTTC
TRBV6-4,.,16,TRBJ1-5,CASSEEAGQGNQPQHF,TGTGCCAGCAGTGAAGAGGCAGGGCAAGGCAATCAGCCCCAGCATTTT
TRBV27,.,15,TRBJ2-7,CASSLMLVKVYEQYF,TGTGCCAGCAGTTTAATGCTTGTGAAGGTCTACGAGCAGTACTTC
TRBV7-3,TRBD1,18,TRBJ1-2,CASSLRVRRQGARDGYTF,TGTGCCAGCAGCTTAAGGGTCCGGAGACAGGGGGCCCGCGATGGCTACACCTTC
TRBV7-9,TRBD1,14,TRBJ1-2,CASSSTGSFYGYTF,TGTGCCAGCAGCTCGACAGGGTCGTTCTATGGCTACACCTTC